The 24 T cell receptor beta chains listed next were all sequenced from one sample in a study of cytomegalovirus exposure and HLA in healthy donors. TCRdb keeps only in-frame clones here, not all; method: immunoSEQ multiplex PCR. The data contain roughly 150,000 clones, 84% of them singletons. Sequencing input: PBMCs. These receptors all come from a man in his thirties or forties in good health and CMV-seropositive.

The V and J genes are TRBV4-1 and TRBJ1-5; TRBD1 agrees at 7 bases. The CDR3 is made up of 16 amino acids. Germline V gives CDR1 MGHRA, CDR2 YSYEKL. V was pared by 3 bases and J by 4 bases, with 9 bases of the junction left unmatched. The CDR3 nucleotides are TGCGCCAGCAGCCACCTCCGGGACAGAAAAAATCAGCCCCAGCATTTT. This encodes CASSHLRDRKNQPQHF.

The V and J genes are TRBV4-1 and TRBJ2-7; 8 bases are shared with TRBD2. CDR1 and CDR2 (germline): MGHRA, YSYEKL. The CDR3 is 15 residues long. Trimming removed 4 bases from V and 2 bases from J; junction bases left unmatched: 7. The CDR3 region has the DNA TGCGCCAGCAGCCGGGGGATAGCGGGGCCCTACGAGCAGTACTTC. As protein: CASSRGIAGPYEQYF.

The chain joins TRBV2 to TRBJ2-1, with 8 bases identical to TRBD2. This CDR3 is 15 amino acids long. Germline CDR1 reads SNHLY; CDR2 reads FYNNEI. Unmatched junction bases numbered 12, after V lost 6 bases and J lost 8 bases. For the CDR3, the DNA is TGTGCCAGCAGCGCTCAACTAGCGGTAATCTATGAGCAGTTCTTC. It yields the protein CASSAQLAVIYEQFF.

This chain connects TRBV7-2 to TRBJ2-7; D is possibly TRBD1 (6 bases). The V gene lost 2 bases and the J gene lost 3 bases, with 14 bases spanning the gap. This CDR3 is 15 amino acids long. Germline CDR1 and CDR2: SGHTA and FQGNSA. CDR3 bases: TGTGCCAGCAGCTTACGGGGTCAGGGGATCTACGAGCAGTACTTC. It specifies CASSLRGQGIYEQYF.

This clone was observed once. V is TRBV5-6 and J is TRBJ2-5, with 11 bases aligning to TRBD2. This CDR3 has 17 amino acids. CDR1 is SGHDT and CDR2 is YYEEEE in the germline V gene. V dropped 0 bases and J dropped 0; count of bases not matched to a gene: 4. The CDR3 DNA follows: TGTGCCAGCAGCTTGGAATTACTAGCGGGAGACCAAGAGACCCAGTACTTC. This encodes CASSLELLAGDQETQYF.

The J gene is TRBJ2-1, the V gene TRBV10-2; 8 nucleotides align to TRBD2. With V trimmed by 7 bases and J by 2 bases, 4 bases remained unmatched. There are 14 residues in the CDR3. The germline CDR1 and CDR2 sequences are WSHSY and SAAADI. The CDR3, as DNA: TGCGCCAGCACAGAGCGGGGGACCTACAATGAGCAGTTCTTC. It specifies CASTERGTYNEQFF.

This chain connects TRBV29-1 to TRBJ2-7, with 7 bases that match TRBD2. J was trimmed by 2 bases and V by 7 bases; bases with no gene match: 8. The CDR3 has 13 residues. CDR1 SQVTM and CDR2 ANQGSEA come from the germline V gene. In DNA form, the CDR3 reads TGCAGCGACCGACGGGGGGTAACCTACGAGCAGTACTTC. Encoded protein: CSDRRGVTYEQYF.

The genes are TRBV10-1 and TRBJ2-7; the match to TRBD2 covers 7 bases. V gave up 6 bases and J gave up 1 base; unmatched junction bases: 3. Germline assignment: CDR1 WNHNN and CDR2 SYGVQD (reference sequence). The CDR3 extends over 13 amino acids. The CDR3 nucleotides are TGCGCCAGCAGCGGAGCGGGGTCCTACGAGCAGTACTTC. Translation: CASSGAGSYEQYF.

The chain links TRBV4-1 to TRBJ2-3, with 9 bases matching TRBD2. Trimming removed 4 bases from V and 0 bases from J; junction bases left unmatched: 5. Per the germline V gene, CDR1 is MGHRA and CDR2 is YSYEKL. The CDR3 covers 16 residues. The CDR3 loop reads CASSLIAGASTDTQYF. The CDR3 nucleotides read TGCGCCAGCAGCCTCATAGCGGGGGCTAGCACAGATACGCAGTATTTT.

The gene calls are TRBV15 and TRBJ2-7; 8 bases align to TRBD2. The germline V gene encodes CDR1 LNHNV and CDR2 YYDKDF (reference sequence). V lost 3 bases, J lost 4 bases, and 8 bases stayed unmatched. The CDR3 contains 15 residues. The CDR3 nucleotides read TGTGCCACCAGCAGGGATAACGGGAGGGCTTACGAGCAGTACTTC. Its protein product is CATSRDNGRAYEQYF.

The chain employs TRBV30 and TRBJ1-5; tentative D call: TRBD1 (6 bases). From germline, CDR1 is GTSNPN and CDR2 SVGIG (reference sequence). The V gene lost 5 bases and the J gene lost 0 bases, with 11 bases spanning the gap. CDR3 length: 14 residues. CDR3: CAWGGQHSNQPQHF. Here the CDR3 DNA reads TGTGCCTGGGGAGGACAGCATAGCAATCAGCCCCAGCATTTT. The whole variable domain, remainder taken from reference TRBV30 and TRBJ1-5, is SQTIHQWPATLVQPVGSPLSLECTVEGTSNPNLYWYRQAAGRGLQLLFYSVGIGQISSEVPQNLSASRPQDRQFILSSKKLLLSDSGFYLCAWGGQHSNQPQHFGDGTRLSIL.

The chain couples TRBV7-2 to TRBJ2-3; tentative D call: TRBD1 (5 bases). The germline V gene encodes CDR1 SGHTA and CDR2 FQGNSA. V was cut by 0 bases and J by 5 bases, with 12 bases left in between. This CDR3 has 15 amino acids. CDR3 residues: CASSLAGRLQDTQYF. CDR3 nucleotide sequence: TGTGCCAGCAGCTTAGCGGGGCGGCTTCAAGATACGCAGTATTTT.

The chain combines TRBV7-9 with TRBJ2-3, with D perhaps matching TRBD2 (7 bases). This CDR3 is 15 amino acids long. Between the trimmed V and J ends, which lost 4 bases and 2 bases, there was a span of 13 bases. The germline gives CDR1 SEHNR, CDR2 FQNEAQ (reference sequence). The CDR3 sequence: CASSSQGTTTDTQYF. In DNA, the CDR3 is TGTGCCAGCAGCTCCCAGGGGACTACCACAGATACGCAGTATTTT.

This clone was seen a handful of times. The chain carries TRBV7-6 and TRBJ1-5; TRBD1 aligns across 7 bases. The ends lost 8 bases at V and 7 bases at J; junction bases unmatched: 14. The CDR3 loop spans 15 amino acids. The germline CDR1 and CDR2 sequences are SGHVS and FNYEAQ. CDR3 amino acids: CASSSGGGRNQPQHF. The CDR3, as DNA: TGTGCCAGCTCCTCAGGGGGTGGAAGGAACCAGCCCCAGCATTTT.

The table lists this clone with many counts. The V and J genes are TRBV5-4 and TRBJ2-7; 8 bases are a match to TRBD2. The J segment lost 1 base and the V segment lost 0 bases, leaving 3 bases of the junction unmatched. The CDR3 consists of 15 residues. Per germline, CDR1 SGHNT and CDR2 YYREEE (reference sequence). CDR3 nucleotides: TGTGCCAGCAGCTTGGGAGCGGGAGAATCCTACGAGCAGTACTTC. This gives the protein CASSLGAGESYEQYF.

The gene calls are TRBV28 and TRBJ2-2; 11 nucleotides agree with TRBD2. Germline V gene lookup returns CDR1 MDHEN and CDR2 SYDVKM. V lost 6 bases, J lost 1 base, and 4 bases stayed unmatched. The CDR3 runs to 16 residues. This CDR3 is CASRLAGEKNTGELFF. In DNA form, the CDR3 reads TGTGCCAGCAGACTAGCGGGGGAGAAGAACACCGGGGAGCTGTTTTTT.

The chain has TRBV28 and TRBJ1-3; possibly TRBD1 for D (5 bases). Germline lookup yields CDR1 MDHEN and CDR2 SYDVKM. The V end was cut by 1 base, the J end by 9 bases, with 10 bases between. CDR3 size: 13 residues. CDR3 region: CASSLSGYGTIYF. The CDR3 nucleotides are TGTGCCAGCAGTTTATCAGGGTACGGCACCATATATTTT.

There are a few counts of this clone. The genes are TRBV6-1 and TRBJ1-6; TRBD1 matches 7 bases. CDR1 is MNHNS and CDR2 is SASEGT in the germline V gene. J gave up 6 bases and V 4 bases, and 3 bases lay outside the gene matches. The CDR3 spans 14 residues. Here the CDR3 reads CASSGAGGNSPLHF. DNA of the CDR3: TGTGCCAGCAGTGGTGCAGGGGGTAATTCACCCCTCCACTTT.

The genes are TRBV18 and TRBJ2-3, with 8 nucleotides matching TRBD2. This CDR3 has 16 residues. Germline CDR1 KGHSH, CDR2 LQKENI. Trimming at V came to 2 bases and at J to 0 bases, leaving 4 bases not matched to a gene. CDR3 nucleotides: TGTGCCAGCTCACCATACGGGGGGGCGAGCACAGATACGCAGTATTTT. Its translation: CASSPYGGASTDTQYF. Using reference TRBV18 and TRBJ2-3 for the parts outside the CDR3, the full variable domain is NAGVMQNPRHLVRRRGQEARLRCSPMKGHSHVYWYRQLPEEGLKFMVYLQKENIIDESGMPKERFSAEFPKEGPSILRIQQVVRGDSAAYFCASSPYGGASTDTQYFGPGTRLTVL.

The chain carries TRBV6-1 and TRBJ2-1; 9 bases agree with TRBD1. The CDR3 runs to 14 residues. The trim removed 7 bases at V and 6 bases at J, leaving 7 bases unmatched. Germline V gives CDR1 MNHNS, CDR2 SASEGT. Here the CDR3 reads CASTETGGFNEQFF. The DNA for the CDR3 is TGTGCCAGCACGGAGACAGGGGGTTTCAATGAGCAGTTCTTC.

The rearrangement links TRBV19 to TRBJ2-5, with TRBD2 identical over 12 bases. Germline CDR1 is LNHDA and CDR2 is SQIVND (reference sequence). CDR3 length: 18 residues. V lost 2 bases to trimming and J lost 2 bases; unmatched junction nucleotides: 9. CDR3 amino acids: CASSIQLAGGSGQETQYF. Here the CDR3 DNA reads TGTGCCAGTAGTATACAACTAGCGGGGGGATCAGGACAAGAGACCCAGTACTTC.

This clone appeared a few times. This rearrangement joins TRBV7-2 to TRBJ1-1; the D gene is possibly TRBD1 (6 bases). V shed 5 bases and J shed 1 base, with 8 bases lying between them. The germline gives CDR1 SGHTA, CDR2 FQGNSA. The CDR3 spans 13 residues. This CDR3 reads CASSTGKNTEAFF. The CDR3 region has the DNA TGTGCCAGCAGCACAGGGAAGAACACTGAAGCTTTCTTT.

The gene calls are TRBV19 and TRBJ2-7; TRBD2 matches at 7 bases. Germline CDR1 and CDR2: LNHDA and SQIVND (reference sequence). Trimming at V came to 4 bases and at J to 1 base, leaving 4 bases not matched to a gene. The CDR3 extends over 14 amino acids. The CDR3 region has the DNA TGTGCCAGTAGTAATGAGCGGGGTTCCTACGAGCAGTACTTC. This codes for CASSNERGSYEQYF.

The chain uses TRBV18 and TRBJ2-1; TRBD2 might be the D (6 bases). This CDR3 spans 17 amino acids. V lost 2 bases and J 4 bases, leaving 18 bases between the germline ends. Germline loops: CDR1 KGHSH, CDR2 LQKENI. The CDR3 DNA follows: TGTGCCAGCTCACCAGTAGCGGTGGAACTCCAATACAATGAGCAGTTCTTC. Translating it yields CASSPVAVELQYNEQFF.